This TCR beta chain was sequenced for a study of beta chain features in type 1 diabetes. Findings and caveats of the study: All four CD4+ subsets from Type 1 diabetes patients carried moderately but significantly shorter TCRB CDR3s. A possible short-template PCR bias applies equally to patients and controls.

This clone was seen a few times. What it binds is unknown. Once sorted, every population was more than 98% pure. Germline V gives CDR1 SEHNR, CDR2 FQNEAQ (reference sequence). V was pared by 0 bases and J by 5 bases, with 13 bases between. This CDR3 has 16 residues. All of the isolated RNA was reverse transcribed, so expressed TCRB transcripts were sequenced. Libraries were prepared by immunoSEQ multiplex PCR; TCRdb keeps only in-frame clonotypes and omits some of them. The sample yields more than 95,000 clones, approximately 15% seen once. Sample: central memory CD4+ T cells from blood. The rearrangement uses TRBV7-9 and TRBJ1-4; a possible D gene is TRBD1 (5 bases). The source of this sequence is a young man with type 1 diabetes. The CDR3 sequence: CASSLAGAPGNEKLFF. CDR3 nucleotides: TGTGCCAGCAGCTTAGCTGGGGCCCCGGGAAATGAAAAACTGTTTTTT.